One and the same sample provided the 6 T cell receptor beta chains below, sequenced in a study of blood T cell repertoires in COVID-19. Profiling relied on immunoSEQ multiplex PCR, and the TCRdb table lists in-frame clones only, not all of them. The sample lists about 300,000 clones, just over 85% occurring once. The specimen was PBMCs or T cells enriched from blood (not recorded which). Receptor source: a man aged 25 to 45 who had recovered from COVID-19.

The chain uses TRBV6-5 and TRBJ1-2; the D is unclear. Trimming pared 0 bases from V and 2 bases from J, leaving 13 bases between. This CDR3 is built from 16 residues. Germline V gene data show CDR1 as MNHEY and CDR2 as SVGAGI. This CDR3 is CASSYSGVGANYGYTF. CDR3 DNA: TGTGCCAGCAGTTACTCAGGAGTTGGAGCGAACTATGGCTACACCTTC.

J is TRBJ1-6 and V is TRBV19, with 7 positions matching TRBD1. CDR1 and CDR2 from the germline V gene are LNHDA and SQIVND (reference sequence). The CDR3 extends over 17 amino acids. J gave up 6 bases and V 1 base, and 9 bases lay outside the gene matches. The CDR3 sequence: CASSIGSGTALNSPLHF. The CDR3 region has the DNA TGTGCCAGTAGTATAGGTTCCGGGACAGCCCTTAATTCACCCCTCCACTTT.

This sequence joins TRBV18 and TRBJ2-3; TRBD1 is a possible D gene (6 bases). CDR1 is KGHSH and CDR2 is LQKENI in the germline V gene. The CDR3 is made up of 15 amino acids. V shed 4 bases and J shed 4 bases, with 15 bases lying between them. The CDR3, as DNA: TGTGCCAGCTCACGAAACAGGGCGGGCGCAGATACGCAGTATTTT. Protein sequence: CASSRNRAGADTQYF.

The gene calls are TRBV15 and TRBJ2-7, with D possibly being TRBD2 (6 bases). This CDR3 comprises 16 residues. The germline gives CDR1 LNHNV, CDR2 YYDKDF (reference sequence). V was shortened by 1 base and J by 0 bases, with 13 bases between the two germline ends. The CDR3 DNA is TGTGCCACCAGCAGAGGCGGGATTCGGGGCTCCTACGAGCAGTACTTC. This sequence encodes CATSRGGIRGSYEQYF.

J is TRBJ1-1 and V is TRBV19, with 9 bases aligning to TRBD1. Germline-derived CDR1 and CDR2 are LNHDA and SQIVND (reference sequence). The junction had 8 bases not matched to a gene; V was cut back by 7 bases and J by 8 bases. CDR3 length: 13 amino acids. The CDR3 here is CASTKQGAEEAFF. The CDR3 nucleotides read TGTGCCAGTACTAAACAGGGGGCGGAAGAAGCTTTCTTT. The variable domain in full, with the rest retrieved from reference TRBV19 and TRBJ1-1, is DGGITQSPKYLFRKEGQNVTLSCEQNLNHDAMYWYRQDPGQGLRLIYYSQIVNDFQKGDIAEGYSVSREKKESFPLTVTSAQKNPTAFYLCASTKQGAEEAFFGQGTRLTVV.

V and J are TRBV2 and TRBJ1-4, with TRBD1 identical over 7 bases. Germline-derived CDR1 and CDR2 are SNHLY and FYNNEI. The J segment lost 5 bases and the V segment lost 6 bases, leaving 6 bases of the junction unmatched. The CDR3 is 14 amino acids. The CDR3 spells CASSLGQNNEKLFF. Written as DNA, the CDR3 is TGTGCCAGCAGCCTGGGACAGAACAATGAAAAACTGTTTTTT.